This entry concerns a single T cell receptor beta chain. The data were obtained in a study of blood T cell repertoires in COVID-19. At the level of the study: The United States, Italy and Spain provided the acute and convalescent COVID-19 samples.

CDR3 size: 15 residues. The germline V gene has CDR1 MNHEY and CDR2 SVGAGI. Trimming at V came to 2 bases and at J to 3 bases, leaving 4 bases not matched to a gene. Followed longitudinally, the Seattle patients had been enrolled during active infection. Method: immunoSEQ multiplex PCR; TCRdb's copy keeps in-frame clones and lacks some. The sample lists tens of thousands of clones, roughly 90% occurring once. The receptor was derived from a man aged 50 to 60 with COVID-19, enrolled during active disease. The chain couples TRBV6-5 to TRBJ2-1; 7 bases map to TRBD1. Sequencing input: peripheral blood. CDR3 protein: CASSYTGTVYNEQFF. The CDR3 DNA follows: TGTGCCAGCAGTTACACAGGGACAGTCTACAATGAGCAGTTCTTC.